The clone carrying this T cell receptor beta chain was seen more than once but under ten times. The entry originates in a study of blood T cell repertoires in COVID-19. Method: immunoSEQ multiplex PCR; TCRdb's copy keeps in-frame clones and lacks some. Here the sample spans 200,000 to 250,000 clones, roughly four fifths being singletons. This CDR3 region has 15 residues. Trimming took 5 bases from V and 8 from J, leaving 18 bases between them. Germline V gene lookup returns CDR1 SGHTA and CDR2 FQGNSA. Sample: peripheral blood. The rearrangement links TRBV7-2 to TRBJ1-4; TRBD1 might be the D (5 bases). This clonotype was sampled from a man under 40 who had recovered from COVID-19. The CDR3 sequence: CASSLNRQGGEKLFF. In DNA, the CDR3 is TGTGCCAGCAGCCTTAACCGGCAGGGTGGCGAAAAACTGTTTTTT.